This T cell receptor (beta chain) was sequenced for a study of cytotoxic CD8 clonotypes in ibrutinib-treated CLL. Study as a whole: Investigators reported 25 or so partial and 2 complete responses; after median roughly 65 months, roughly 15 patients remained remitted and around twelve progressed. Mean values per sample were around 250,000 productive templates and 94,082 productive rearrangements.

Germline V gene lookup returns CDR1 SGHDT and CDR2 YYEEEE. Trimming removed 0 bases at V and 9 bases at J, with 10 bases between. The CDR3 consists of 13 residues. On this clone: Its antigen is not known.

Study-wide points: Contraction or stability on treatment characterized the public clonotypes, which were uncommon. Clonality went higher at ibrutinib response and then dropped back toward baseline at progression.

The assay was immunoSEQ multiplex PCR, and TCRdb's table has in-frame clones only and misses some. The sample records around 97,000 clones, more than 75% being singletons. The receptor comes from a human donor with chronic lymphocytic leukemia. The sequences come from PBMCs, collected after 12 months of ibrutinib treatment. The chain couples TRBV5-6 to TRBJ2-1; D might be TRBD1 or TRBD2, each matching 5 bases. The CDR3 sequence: CASSLVVGTEQFF. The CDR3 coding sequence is TGTGCCAGCAGCTTGGTGGTGGGGACTGAGCAGTTCTTC.